This TCR beta chain is drawn from a study of vaccination and CD4 T cells after COVID-19. Overall study context: Every participant had a vaccine, which was either BNT162b2 or mRNA-1273, given in two doses. Once diagnosed, patients had post-COVID samples drawn a median about 110 days later (range 35 to 161).

The CDR3 loop spans 17 amino acids. Germline trimming cut 6 bases from V and 1 base from J; bases unmatched to any gene: 8. Germline V gene sequence: CDR1 MNHEY, CDR2 SMNVEV (reference sequence). Treatment here: roughly ten-day PBMC culture with coronavirus spike peptide pools or control peptides (ViraFEST assay). The culture of more than 1.5 million PBMCs per well included approximately 9.3 IU/ml IL-2 and 9.5 to 10 ug/ml peptide pools. These CD4+ T cells came from 10-day cultures by negative selection. Cultured CD4+ T cells had their DNA profiled by the Oncomine TCR Beta short-read assay. One entry per CDR3 protein, called by TCRdb with MiXCR from the PCR reads. In the table there are more than 6,000 distinct CDR3 sequences, over 20% of which are singletons. Comment on this clonotype: Its antigen is still unknown.

The genes are TRBV27 and TRBJ2-2, with TRBD1 matching over 10 bases. The sequence was obtained from a human donor who had recovered from COVID-19. Sequenced here: CD4+ T cells from blood, cultured in vitro, sampled after SARS-CoV-2 vaccination. The CDR3 DNA reads TGTGCCAGCAGCCAACACGGGACAGGGGTGAACACCGGGGAGCTGTTTTTT. Its translation is CASSQHGTGVNTGELFF.